This T cell receptor beta chain was sequenced for a study of T-cell reconstitution after alpha-beta-depleted transplantation in children. This sample's TCRbeta library carried unique molecular identifier barcodes. In TCRdb, the PCR reads were re-called with MiXCR into one record per CDR3 protein. Among some 340,000 distinct CDR3 sequences, 10% were seen once, and the ten largest hold under 3%. V lost 6 bases and J lost 5, with 20 bases in between. The CDR3 totals 16 residues. Germline values: CDR1 ENHRY, CDR2 SYGVKD. This clonotype was seen a few times. This specimen was PBMCs from the stem cell graft donor, taken from the stem cell graft. The sequence was collected from a human donor who donated a stem cell graft to a child with acute lymphoblastic leukemia. The chain carries TRBV10-3 and TRBJ2-1; tentatively, D is TRBD2 (6 bases). CDR3 bases: TGTGCCATCAGATCTGGGACTGGCTACGATAACAATGAGCAGTTCTTC. Its protein product is CAIRSGTGYDNNEQFF.